The rows below give T cell receptor beta chains drawn from one sample of a study of cytomegalovirus exposure and HLA in healthy donors. Profiling relied on immunoSEQ multiplex PCR, and the TCRdb table lists in-frame clones only, not all of them. Of roughly 190,000 clones listed, roughly 80% were seen once; the top ten hold around 4%. The sequenced material came from PBMCs. The source is a man aged 45-60 years in good health and CMV-seronegative. The conserved cysteine and the conserved F or W are not part of the CDR3 here.

length	V	J	CDR3
14	TRBV7-7	TRBJ2-3	ASSVTSGPGADTQY
11	TRBV30	TRBJ2-1	ALGLAGGSEQF
10	TRBV7-9	TRBJ1-2	ASSQGGGGYT
11	TRBV29-1	TRBJ2-7	SVRLANTYEQY
14	TRBV7-9	TRBJ1-4	SSSLLLGTGNEKLF
12	TRBV9	.	ASSVEAFSYEQY
14	TRBV9	.	ASSVAGGANMDEQY
13	TRBV4-3	TRBJ1-3	ASSQDGHGGNTIY
12	TRBV11-2	TRBJ2-1	ASTLRAAGNEQF
12	TRBV29-1	TRBJ2-3	SAGTGSGTDTQY
12	TRBV2	TRBJ2-1	ASTPDSGHNEQF
14	TRBV7-8	TRBJ2-1	ASSPGGLAGGNEQF
9	TRBV19	TRBJ2-1	ASSASSEQF
8	TRBV7-9	TRBJ2-1	ASSSREQF
13	TRBV5-1	TRBJ2-5	ASSRDTGGPETQY
12	TRBV7-9	TRBJ1-2	ASSISGPNYGYT
13	TRBV7-2	TRBJ2-7	ASSLSGTTPTEQY
12	TRBV18	TRBJ1-2	ASSPDRDSYGYT
11	TRBV11-2	TRBJ1-5	ASSSDRVQPQH
10	TRBV6-5	TRBJ2-7	ASSPQNYEQY
11	TRBV5-1	TRBJ1-2	ASQQESNYGYT
11	TRBV7-9	TRBJ1-2	AEKGQGAYGYT
11	TRBV6-1	TRBJ2-5	ASSVSPPETQY
11	TRBV11-2	TRBJ2-3	ASSLDYTDTQY
14	TRBV6-6	TRBJ2-7	ASSYSKEVQNYEQY
12	TRBV10-1	TRBJ2-1	ASSNRDSYNEQF
13	TRBV10-1	TRBJ1-6	ASSEGNRNNSPLH
12	TRBV5-5	TRBJ2-2	ASSLAANTGELF
13	TRBV19	.	ASRQNRDGAYEQY
11	TRBV4-1	TRBJ2-5	ASSQWRGETQY
13	TRBV7-9	TRBJ2-4	ASSELGGGKNIQY
12	TRBV29-1	TRBJ2-7	SGRFGVSSYEQY
14	TRBV9	TRBJ1-4	ASSYRDGGRNEKLF
14	TRBV10-3	TRBJ2-1	AISAGGGLGYNEQF
11	TRBV27	TRBJ2-7	ASSLGTVYEQY
16	TRBV7-2	TRBJ1-3	ASSIEGALPLRGNTIY
13	TRBV2	TRBJ2-1	ASSFGLPAPNEQF
10	TRBV7-8	TRBJ2-7	ASSSSSYEQY
14	TRBV9	TRBJ1-2	ASSVGAGFANYGYT
12	TRBV12-5	TRBJ2-3	ASGLSAAGDTQY